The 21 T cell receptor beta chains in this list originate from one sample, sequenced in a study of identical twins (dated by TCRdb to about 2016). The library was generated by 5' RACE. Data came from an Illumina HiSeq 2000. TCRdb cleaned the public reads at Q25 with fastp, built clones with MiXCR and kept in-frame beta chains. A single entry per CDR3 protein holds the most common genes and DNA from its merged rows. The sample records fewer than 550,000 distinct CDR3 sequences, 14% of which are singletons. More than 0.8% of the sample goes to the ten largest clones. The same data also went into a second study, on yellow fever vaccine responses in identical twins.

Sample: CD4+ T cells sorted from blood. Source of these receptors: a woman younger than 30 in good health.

This CDR3 reads CASSPGTGTPYEQYF. The CDR3 bases are TGTGCCAGCAGCCCCGGGACAGGGACCCCCTACGAGCAGTACTTC. The chain links TRBV7-3 to TRBJ2-7, with TRBD1 matching over 9 bases. Germline V gene sequence: CDR1 SGHTA, CDR2 FQGTGA. CDR3 size: 15 residues. With V trimmed by 5 bases and J by 2 bases, 7 bases remained unmatched.

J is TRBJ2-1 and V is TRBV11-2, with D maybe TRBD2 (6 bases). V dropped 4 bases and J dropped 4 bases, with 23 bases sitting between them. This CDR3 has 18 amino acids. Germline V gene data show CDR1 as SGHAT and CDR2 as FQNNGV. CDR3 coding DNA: TGTGCCAGCAGCTCACGATTCAAACTAGCCCATCATTACAATGAGCAGTTCTTC. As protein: CASSSRFKLAHHYNEQFF.

The DNA of the CDR3 is TGTGCCAGCAGCCAAACTCATCAGGGGGCTTTTTTCTTC. Protein sequence: CASSQTHQGAFFF. The genes are TRBV5-4 and TRBJ2-1, with TRBD1 matching 8 bases. The CDR3 totals 13 residues. V shed 4 bases, J shed 16 bases, and the junction held 13 bases outside the gene matches. Germline V lookup: CDR1 SGHNT, CDR2 YYREEE (reference sequence).

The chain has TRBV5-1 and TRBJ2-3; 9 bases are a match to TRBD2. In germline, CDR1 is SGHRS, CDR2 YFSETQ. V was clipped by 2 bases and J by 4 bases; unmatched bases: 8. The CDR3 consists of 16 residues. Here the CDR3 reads CASSFLSGSTPDTQYF. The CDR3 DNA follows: TGCGCCAGCAGCTTCCTTAGCGGGAGTACCCCAGATACGCAGTATTTT.

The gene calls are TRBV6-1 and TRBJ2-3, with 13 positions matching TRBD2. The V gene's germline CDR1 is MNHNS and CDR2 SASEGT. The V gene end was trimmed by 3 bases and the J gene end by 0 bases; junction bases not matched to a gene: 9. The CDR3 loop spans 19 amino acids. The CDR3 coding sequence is TGTGCCAGCAGTGAGACTAGCGGGAGGCTAACCGTTAGCACAGATACGCAGTATTTT. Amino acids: CASSETSGRLTVSTDTQYF.

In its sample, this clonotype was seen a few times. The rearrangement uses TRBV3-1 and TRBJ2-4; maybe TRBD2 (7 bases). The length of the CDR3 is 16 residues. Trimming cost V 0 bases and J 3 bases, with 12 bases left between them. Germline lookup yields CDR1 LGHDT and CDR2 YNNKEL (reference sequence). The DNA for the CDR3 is TGTGCCAGCAGCCAAGAGGGGGGGCATAGCAAAAACATTCAGTACTTC. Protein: CASSQEGGHSKNIQYF.

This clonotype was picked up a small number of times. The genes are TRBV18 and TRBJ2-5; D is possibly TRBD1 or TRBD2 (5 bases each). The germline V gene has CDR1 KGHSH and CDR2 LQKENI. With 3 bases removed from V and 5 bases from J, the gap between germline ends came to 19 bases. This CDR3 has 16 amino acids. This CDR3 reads CASSPFHGKGTETQYF. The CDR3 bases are TGTGCCAGCTCACCCTTTCATGGCAAGGGGACGGAGACCCAGTACTTC.

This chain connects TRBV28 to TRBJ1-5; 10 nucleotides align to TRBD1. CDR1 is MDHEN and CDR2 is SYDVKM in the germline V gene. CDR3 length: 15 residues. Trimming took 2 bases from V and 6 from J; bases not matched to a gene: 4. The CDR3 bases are TGTGCCAGCAGTTTAGGACAGGGGGTTCTTCAGCCCCAGCATTTT. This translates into CASSLGQGVLQPQHF. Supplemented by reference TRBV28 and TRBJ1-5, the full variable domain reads DVKVTQSSRYLVKRTGEKVFLECVQDMDHENMFWYRQDPGLGLRLIYFSYDVKMKEKGDIPEGYSVSREKKERFSLILESASTNQTSMYLCASSLGQGVLQPQHFGDGTRLSIL.

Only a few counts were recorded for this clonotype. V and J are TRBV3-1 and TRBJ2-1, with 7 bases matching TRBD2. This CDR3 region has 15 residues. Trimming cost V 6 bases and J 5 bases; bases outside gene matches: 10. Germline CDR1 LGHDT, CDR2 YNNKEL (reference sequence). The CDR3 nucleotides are TGTGCCAGCAGTCCCGGGACTAAGGCCCACAATGAGCAGTTCTTC. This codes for CASSPGTKAHNEQFF.

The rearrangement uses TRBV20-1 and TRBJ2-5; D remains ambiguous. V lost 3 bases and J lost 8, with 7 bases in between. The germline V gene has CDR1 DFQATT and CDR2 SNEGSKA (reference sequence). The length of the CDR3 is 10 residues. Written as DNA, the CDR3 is TGCAGTGCTAGTGACAATACCCAGTACTTC. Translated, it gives CSASDNTQYF.

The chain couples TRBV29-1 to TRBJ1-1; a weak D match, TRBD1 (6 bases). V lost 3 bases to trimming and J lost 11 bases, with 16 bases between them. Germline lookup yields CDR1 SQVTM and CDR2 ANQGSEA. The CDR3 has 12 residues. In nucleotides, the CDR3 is TGCAGCGTTGACGAAACAGGGTTGGGTGCTTTCTTT. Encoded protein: CSVDETGLGAFF.

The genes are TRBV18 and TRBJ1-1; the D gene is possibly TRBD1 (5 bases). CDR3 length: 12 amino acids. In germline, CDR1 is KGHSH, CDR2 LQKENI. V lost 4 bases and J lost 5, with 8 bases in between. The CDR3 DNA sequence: TGTGCCAGCTCACGGACACGTACTGAAGCTTTCTTT. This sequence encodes CASSRTRTEAFF.

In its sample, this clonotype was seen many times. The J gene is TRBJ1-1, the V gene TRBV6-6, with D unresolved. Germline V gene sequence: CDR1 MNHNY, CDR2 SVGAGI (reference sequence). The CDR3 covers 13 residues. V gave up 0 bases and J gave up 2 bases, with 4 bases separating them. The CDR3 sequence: CASSYSDNTEAFF. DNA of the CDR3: TGTGCCAGCAGTTACTCTGACAACACTGAAGCTTTCTTT.

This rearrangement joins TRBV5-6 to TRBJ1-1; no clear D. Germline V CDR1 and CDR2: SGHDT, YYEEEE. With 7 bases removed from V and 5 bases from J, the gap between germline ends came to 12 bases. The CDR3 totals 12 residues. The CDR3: CASASQATEAFF. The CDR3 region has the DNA TGTGCCAGCGCATCCCAGGCGACTGAAGCTTTCTTT.

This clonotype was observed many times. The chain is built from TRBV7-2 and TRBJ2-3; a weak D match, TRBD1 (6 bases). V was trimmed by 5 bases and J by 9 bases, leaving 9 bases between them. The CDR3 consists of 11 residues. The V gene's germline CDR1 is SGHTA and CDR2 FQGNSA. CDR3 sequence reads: CASSPDRTQYF. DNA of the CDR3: TGTGCCAGCAGCCCGGACAGAACGCAGTATTTT.

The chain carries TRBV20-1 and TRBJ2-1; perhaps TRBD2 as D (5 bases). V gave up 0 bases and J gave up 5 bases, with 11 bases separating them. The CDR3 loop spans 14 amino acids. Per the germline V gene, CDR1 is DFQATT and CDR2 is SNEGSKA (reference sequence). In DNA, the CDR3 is TGCAGTGCTAGAGATTCGGGGTGGAACAATGAGCAGTTCTTC. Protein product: CSARDSGWNNEQFF.

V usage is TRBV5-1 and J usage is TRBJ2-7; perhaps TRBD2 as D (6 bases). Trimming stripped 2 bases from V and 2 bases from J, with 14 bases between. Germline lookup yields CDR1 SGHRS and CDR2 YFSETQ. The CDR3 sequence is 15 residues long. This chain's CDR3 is CASSFLWGEAYEQYF. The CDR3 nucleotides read TGCGCCAGCAGCTTCCTTTGGGGGGAAGCCTACGAGCAGTACTTC.

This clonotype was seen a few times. CDR3 coding DNA: TGTGCCACCAGCAGAGAAGGAGGGCGGAATTCACCCCTCCACTTT. Residues: CATSREGGRNSPLHF. V and J are TRBV15 and TRBJ1-6; D not certain. The CDR3 has 15 residues. V lost 0 bases and J 7 bases, leaving 10 bases between the germline ends. Germline CDR1 LNHNV, CDR2 YYDKDF (reference sequence). Variable domain in full (rest from reference TRBV15 and TRBJ1-6): DAMVIQNPRYQVTQFGKPVTLSCSQTLNHNVMYWYQQKSSQAPKLLFHYYDKDFNNEADTPDNFQSRRPNTSFCFLDIRSPGLGDTAMYLCATSREGGRNSPLHFGNGTRLTVT.

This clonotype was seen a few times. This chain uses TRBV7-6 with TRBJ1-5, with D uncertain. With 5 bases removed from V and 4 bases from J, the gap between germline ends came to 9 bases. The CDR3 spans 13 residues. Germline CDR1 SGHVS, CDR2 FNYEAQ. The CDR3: CASSVHLNQPQHF. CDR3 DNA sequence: TGTGCCAGCAGCGTACACCTAAATCAGCCCCAGCATTTT. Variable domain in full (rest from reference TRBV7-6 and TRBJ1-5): GAGVSQSPRYKVTKRGQDVALRCDPISGHVSLYWYRQALGQGPEFLTYFNYEAQQDKSGLPNDRFSAERPEGSISTLTIQRTEQRDSAMYRCASSVHLNQPQHFGDGTRLSIL.

The CDR3 region has the DNA TGTGCCAGCAGTTCCTCTCGTTTCGGTAGAATTTACAATGAGCAGTTCTTC. As protein: CASSSSRFGRIYNEQFF. The chain has TRBV6-5 and TRBJ2-1; D ambiguous. This CDR3 is 17 amino acids long. Trimming stripped 4 bases from V and 4 bases from J, with 20 bases between. Per the germline V gene, CDR1 is MNHEY and CDR2 is SVGAGI.

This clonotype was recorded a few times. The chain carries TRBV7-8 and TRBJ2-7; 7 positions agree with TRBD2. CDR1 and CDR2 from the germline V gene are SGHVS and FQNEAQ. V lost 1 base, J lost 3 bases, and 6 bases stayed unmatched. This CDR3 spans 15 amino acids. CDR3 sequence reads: CASSLGGSSVYEQYF. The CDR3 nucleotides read TGTGCCAGCAGCTTAGGCGGGAGTAGCGTCTACGAGCAGTACTTC.